A single T cell receptor (beta chain) is shown here with its context. The V gene's germline CDR1 is KGHSH and CDR2 LQKENI. The CDR3 sequence is 15 residues long. The V gene end was trimmed by 3 bases and the J gene end by 14 bases; junction bases not matched to a gene: 15. The data were taken from a study of long-term antiretroviral therapy in people with HIV. It was version v3.0 of the immunoSEQ assay that was run at survey level. Sequencing was performed with immunoSEQ multiplex PCR; in TCRdb, only in-frame clones are kept and a portion is missing. The table has approximately 26,000 clones, around three quarters seen once; the top ten hold 9% to 10%.

Sequences were derived from unsorted PBMCs, sampled 1.2 years after starting antiretroviral therapy. The chain carries TRBV18 and TRBJ2-1; TRBD2 agrees at 8 bases. This TCR derives from a middle-aged woman with HIV. Written as DNA, the CDR3 is TGTGCCAGCTCACCTTTACAGGTCCCTCGGGAGGGGGAGTTCTTC. The encoded protein is CASSPLQVPREGEFF.